Listed below are T cell receptor beta chains from one sample, sequenced in a study of CD8 T cells in ankylosing spondylitis. One entry per CDR3 protein results from TCRdb running MiXCR on the 5' RACE reads. The repertoire consists of some 240,000 distinct CDR3 sequences, with 7.3% occurring once and the leading ten covering about 14%. The sequenced sample was blood, either unsorted or a sorted T cell fraction (not recorded which). The receptors originated from a male donor with ankylosing spondylitis. CDR3s include the opening cysteine and the closing phenylalanine or tryptophan. The D gene is left open where the match is weak. Size values are once, few and many counts, or a class for expanded clones, and some rows have none.

>TRBV6-5|TRBJ2-7|.|.
TGTGCCAGCAGTTTCCGATCATGGACTTCCTACGAGCAGTACTTC
CASSFRSWTSYEQYF
>TRBV6-2/TRBV6-3|TRBJ1-1|TRBD1|many
TGTGCCAGCAGTACCCTGGGCGAGGGGGCTAACACTGAAGCTTTCTTT
CASSTLGEGANTEAFF
>TRBV5-1|TRBJ2-1|.|many
TGCGCCAGCAGCTTGGCCGTCAGGGCGAGCGAGCAGTTCTTC
CASSLAVRASEQFF
>TRBV27|TRBJ1-4|.|many
TGTGCCAGCAGTCCATTCCGAAATGAAAAACTGTTTTTT
CASSPFRNEKLFF
>TRBV9|TRBJ2-7|.|many
TGTGCCAGCCGACCGGGACCGTTCTCCTACGAGCAGTACTTC
CASRPGPFSYEQYF
>TRBV5-8|TRBJ2-7|.|.
TGTGCCATCAGCCCCGGGCTGAACCCCTACGAGCAGTACTTC
CAISPGLNPYEQYF
>TRBV3-1|TRBJ2-7|.|few
TGTGCCAGCAGCCAAGCCAGGTACGAGCAGTACTTC
CASSQARYEQYF
>TRBV9|TRBJ2-7|TRBD1|few
TGTGCCAGCAGCGTTTCGGGACAGGGGAGTAGGAACGAGCAGTACTTC
CASSVSGQGSRNEQYF
>TRBV20-1|TRBJ1-2|.|few
TGCAGTGCCGGGAGGCGGGTTGGCTACACCTTC
CSAGRRVGYTF
>TRBV6-1|TRBJ2-3|TRBD2|.
TGTGCCAGCAGTCGTTACCCAGCGGGGCGCACAGATACGCAGTATTTT
CASSRYPAGRTDTQYF
>TRBV7-6|TRBJ2-7|.|many
TGTGCCAGCAGCTACAACGCGGAAAGCTACGAGCAGTACTTC
CASSYNAESYEQYF
>TRBV24-1|TRBJ2-3|.|.
TGTGCCACCAGTGATTTCAACGGGGGGCTCCCAGATACGCAGTATTTT
CATSDFNGGLPDTQYF
>TRBV6-2/TRBV6-3|TRBJ2-7|.|.
TGTGCCAGCACCTCAAGGGGGAGGCCTCCTGGAGAGCAGTACTTC
CASTSRGRPPGEQYF
>TRBV7-9|TRBJ1-3|.|few
TGTGCCAGCAGTTACCGGATCGGAAACACCATATATTTT
CASSYRIGNTIYF
>TRBV20-1|TRBJ1-5|.|.
TGCAGTGCTGTACGAACCTCTGTTGAGTACGATCAGCCCCAGCATTTT
CSAVRTSVEYDQPQHF
>TRBV13|TRBJ2-1|.|many
TGTGCCAGCAGCTCCGGGACTCTTCAGTTCTTC
CASSSGTLQFF
>TRBV5-6|TRBJ2-7|.|many
TGTGCCAGCAGCTTGGGAGTCGGTTACGAGCAGTACTTC
CASSLGVGYEQYF
>TRBV12-3/TRBV12-4|TRBJ1-2|.|medium-sized
TGTGCCACTCCTACATACAACTATGGCTACACCTTC
CATPTYNYGYTF
>TRBV30|TRBJ2-1|TRBD2|many
TGTGCCTGGAGTGGCGTCGGACTAGCGGGGAGCTACAATGAGCAGTTCTTC
CAWSGVGLAGSYNEQFF
>TRBV4-3|TRBJ2-7|.|many
TGCGCCAGCAGCCAAGGATCGGGGGTCTACGAGCAGTACTTC
CASSQGSGVYEQYF
>TRBV7-9|TRBJ1-2|.|many
TGTGCCAGCATCGCTTACGTGCAGGAGGGGTATGGCTACACCTTC
CASIAYVQEGYGYTF
>TRBV6-1|TRBJ2-4|TRBD1|many
TGTGCCAGCAGTCAATATGGACAGGCTAAAAACATTCAGTACTTC
CASSQYGQAKNIQYF
>TRBV7-8|TRBJ1-5|TRBD1|many
TGTGCCAGCAGCCGGGACAGGGGGCACAGTCAGCCCCAGCATTTT
CASSRDRGHSQPQHF
>TRBV4-3|TRBJ1-2|.|.
TGCGCCAGCAGCCAAGCATCCCACAGGGACGATGGCTACACCTTC
CASSQASHRDDGYTF
>TRBV7-9|TRBJ1-4|.|many
TGTGCCAGCAGCCAAGGTCAAGGGTGGGAAAATGAAAAACTGTTTTTT
CASSQGQGWENEKLFF
>TRBV9|TRBJ2-5|.|many
TGTGCCAGCAGCGTAGATCAGGGCAAGACCCAGTACTTC
CASSVDQGKTQYF
>TRBV20-1|TRBJ2-7|.|many
TGCAGTGCTAGAACGGCTAGCGACTCCTACGAGCAGTACTTC
CSARTASDSYEQYF
>TRBV19|TRBJ2-1|TRBD2|many
TGTGCCAGTAGTCATAGCGGGAGTTCCTCCAATGAGCAGTTCTTC
CASSHSGSSSNEQFF
>TRBV28|TRBJ2-7|.|many
TGTGCCACTTCGCTTCGGGCCCAACAGGGCAGGAACGAGCAGTACTTC
CATSLRAQQGRNEQYF
>TRBV3-1|TRBJ2-7|TRBD1|many
TGTGCCAGCAGCCACCTTCGGACAGGGCATCAGCTGGAGCAGTACTTC
CASSHLRTGHQLEQYF
>TRBV7-8|TRBJ1-1|.|many
TGTGCCAGCAGCCCTTACCAGGGGCCGAACACTGAAGCTTTCTTT
CASSPYQGPNTEAFF
>TRBV3-1|TRBJ2-5|.|many
TGTGCCAGCAGCCAATTCGGGTCCTCTCAAGAGACCCAGTACTTC
CASSQFGSSQETQYF
>TRBV15|TRBJ1-3|.|many
TGTGCCACCAGCAGAAATTCTCTACGACAGAGCTCTGGAAACACCATATATTTT
CATSRNSLRQSSGNTIYF
>TRBV7-2|TRBJ2-5|TRBD2|few
TGTGCCAGCAGCTGGGGAGGGGAAGAGACCCAGTACTTC
CASSWGGEETQYF
>TRBV6-1|TRBJ2-6|.|many
TGTGCCAGCAGTGAAGGAGACAGCAGCTCTGGGGCCAACGTCCTGACTTTC
CASSEGDSSSGANVLTF
>TRBV27|TRBJ2-1|TRBD1|many
TGTGCCAGCAGGCCGGGACAGGGCTACAATGAGCAGTTCTTC
CASRPGQGYNEQFF
>TRBV20-1|TRBJ1-4|.|many
TGCAGTGCTATAGCATCCAGAAATGAAAAACTGTTTTTT
CSAIASRNEKLFF
>TRBV9|TRBJ2-7|TRBD1|.
TGTGCCAGCAGCGTAGCGGGACAGGTCAACCACGAGCAGTACTTC
CASSVAGQVNHEQYF
>TRBV7-2|TRBJ2-5|.|few
TGTGCCAGCAGCTTATGGCCCCGGGGGCGGGAGACCCAGTACTTC
CASSLWPRGRETQYF
>TRBV11-2|TRBJ2-2|.|many
TGTGCCAGCAGCTCAACCACCGGGGAGCTGTTTTTT
CASSSTTGELFF
>TRBV9|TRBJ2-5|.|.
TGTGCCAGCAGCCACGCCGATTTACAGGCCCCCCAAGAGACCCAGTACTTC
CASSHADLQAPQETQYF
>TRBV7-2|TRBJ2-7|.|few
TGTGCCAGCAGCTTAGCGCCCCGGCAGATCTACGAGCAGTACTTC
CASSLAPRQIYEQYF
>TRBV7-8|TRBJ2-7|.|many
TGTGCCAGCAGCCTGGGGGATAAGCAGTACTTC
CASSLGDKQYF
>TRBV7-6|TRBJ2-7|.|.
TGTGCCAGCAGCCCCGAGGGGGGCCAGAGTAAAGGGTACGAGCAGTACTTC
CASSPEGGQSKGYEQYF
>TRBV7-2|TRBJ2-3|.|many
TGTGCCAGCAGCTCGTATGGTGATACGCAGTATTTT
CASSSYGDTQYF
>TRBV9|TRBJ2-3|.|many
TGTGCCAGCAGCGTAGGGGCTAGGAGCGCAGATACGCAGTATTTT
CASSVGARSADTQYF
>TRBV6-5|TRBJ2-1|.|many
TGTGCCAGCAGTTACTCGCAGGGATTGGGTGAGCAGTTCTTC
CASSYSQGLGEQFF
>TRBV20-1|TRBJ2-7|.|few
TGCAGTGCTAGAATGGGGGAGCAGTACTTC
CSARMGEQYF
>TRBV20-1|TRBJ2-7|TRBD2|.
TGCAGTGCTCCACGACTGGCGGGAGGGCCCCACGAGCAGTACTTC
CSAPRLAGGPHEQYF
>TRBV18|TRBJ2-7|TRBD2|many
TGTGCCAGCTCTCCGTTAGCGGGAGGGCCCTACGAGCAGTACTTC
CASSPLAGGPYEQYF
>TRBV7-2|TRBJ2-5|TRBD2|many
TGTGCCAGCCGCAGCTTCTTAGCGGGACAAGAGACCCAGTACTTC
CASRSFLAGQETQYF
>TRBV27|TRBJ2-1|.|many
TGTGCCAGCAGTTATGAGGGAGGTGGCAATGAGCAGTTCTTC
CASSYEGGGNEQFF